Listed here are 10 T cell receptor beta chains from one sample, sequenced in a study of blood T cell repertoires in COVID-19. Data came from immunoSEQ multiplex PCR; TCRdb stores just in-frame clones and leaves some out. The sample contains about 130,000 clones, about 80% of which appear only once. The sequenced sample consisted of peripheral blood. These receptors came from a woman aged 50 to 60 with acute or convalescent COVID-19.

To note about this clone: Germline and junction disagree at one end, which may indicate a read error. The chain combines TRBV10-3 with TRBJ2-2; a weak D match, TRBD2 (6 bases). Germline CDR1 is ENHRY and CDR2 is SYGVKD. The length of the CDR3 is 15 residues. For the CDR3, the DNA is TGTGCCATCAGAACGGGGGTTGGAGGTACCGGAGAGCTGTTTTTT. It translates to CAIRTGVGGTGELFF.

In this sample, this clone turned up a few times. The chain joins TRBV5-1 to TRBJ1-5, with 9 bases identical to TRBD1. The CDR3 runs to 14 residues. V lost 4 bases, J lost 5 bases, and 4 bases stayed unmatched. CDR1 is SGHRS, CDR2 YFSETQ, per germline. CDR3 amino acids: CASSAGQGDQPQHF. For the CDR3, the DNA is TGCGCCAGCAGCGCGGGACAGGGTGATCAGCCCCAGCATTTT.

The V and J genes are TRBV2 and TRBJ1-2, with 8 positions matching TRBD1. The J segment lost 4 bases and the V segment lost 8 bases, leaving 9 bases of the junction unmatched. Germline CDR1 is SNHLY and CDR2 is FYNNEI. The CDR3 totals 14 residues. DNA for the CDR3: TGTGCCAGCTTCGAGGGGACAGGAAGCTATGGCTACACCTTC. Its protein is CASFEGTGSYGYTF.

This clone was counted a single time. This rearrangement joins TRBV9 to TRBJ2-1, with 13 bases matching TRBD2. The CDR3 covers 15 residues. The germline V gene encodes CDR1 SGDLS and CDR2 YYNGEE. Trimming removed 4 bases from V and 4 bases from J; junction bases left unmatched: 2. DNA for the CDR3: TGTGCCAGCAGCATACTAGCGGGGGGGTACAATGAGCAGTTCTTC. It encodes CASSILAGGYNEQFF.

The V gene is TRBV15, the J gene TRBJ1-2; 9 bases fit TRBD1. Germline-derived CDR1 and CDR2 are LNHNV and YYDKDF (reference sequence). Trimming removed 1 base from V and 7 bases from J; junction bases left unmatched: 10. This CDR3 has 16 amino acids. The CDR3 loop reads CATSRGGTGSQGGYTF. CDR3 bases: TGTGCCACCAGCAGAGGAGGGACAGGGAGTCAGGGTGGCTACACCTTC.

The genes are TRBV7-9 and TRBJ2-7; 9 positions agree with TRBD1. V gave up 6 bases and J gave up 0 bases; unmatched junction bases: 9. Germline CDR1 SEHNR, CDR2 FQNEAQ (reference sequence). This CDR3 contains 16 residues. The DNA for the CDR3 is TGTGCCAGCAGTCCCGGGACAGGGCTGAGCTCCTACGAGCAGTACTTC. Amino acid sequence: CASSPGTGLSSYEQYF.

This rearrangement joins TRBV10-3 to TRBJ2-2; 9 bases are a match to TRBD1. CDR1 is ENHRY, CDR2 SYGVKD, per germline. This CDR3 has 17 amino acids. Losses at the gene ends were 5 bases for V and 5 bases for J; bases not matched to a gene: 12. DNA of the CDR3: TGTGCCATCAGTAATCCCCCGGGACAGGGATCTACCGGGGAGCTGTTTTTT. This gives the protein CAISNPPGQGSTGELFF.

This clone showed up just a few times. The V gene is TRBV3-1 (or the pseudogene TRBV3-2), the J gene TRBJ2-1, with 9 bases fitting TRBD2. The trim removed 1 base at V and 6 bases at J, leaving 10 bases unmatched. CDR1 is LGHDT, CDR2 YNNKEL, per germline (reference sequence). This CDR3 is built from 17 residues. CDR3 DNA sequence: TGTGCCAGCAGCCAAGGAGCGGGGGGATTCTTTGGCAATGAGCAGTTCTTC. Residues: CASSQGAGGFFGNEQFF.

This clone was recorded a few times. CDR3 sequence (DNA): TGTGCCAGTAGTGCGGGGAGCAATCAGCCCCAGCATTTT. Translated, it gives CASSAGSNQPQHF. This rearrangement joins TRBV19 to TRBJ1-5; D is unresolved. Trimming took 5 bases from V and 1 from J, leaving 6 bases between them. This CDR3 has 13 amino acids. The germline gives CDR1 LNHDA, CDR2 SQIVND (reference sequence).

This rearrangement joins TRBV6-6 to TRBJ1-2, with D perhaps TRBD1 (6 bases). Germline V gene data show CDR1 as MNHNY and CDR2 as SVGAGI (reference sequence). V dropped 7 bases and J dropped 6 bases, with 12 bases sitting between them. This CDR3 region has 12 residues. CDR3 in amino acids: CASTRGAHGYTF. CDR3 nucleotides: TGTGCCAGCACCCGGGGGGCCCATGGCTACACCTTC.